The 9 T cell receptor beta chains presented below share a single source sample, sequenced in a study of control samples from healthy donors and cancer patients. The assay was immunoSEQ multiplex PCR, and TCRdb's table has in-frame clones only and misses some. Of roughly 89,000 clones listed, 90% to 95% are singletons. Sequencing input: blood. The source of these receptors is a man aged 50 or older in good health.

This clone has just one count. The chain uses TRBV19 and TRBJ2-3; D is possibly TRBD1 (7 bases). In germline, CDR1 is LNHDA, CDR2 SQIVND (reference sequence). The germline V and J ends were trimmed by 9 bases and 1 base, with 23 bases remaining between them. CDR3 length: 17 residues. CDR3 bases: TGTGCCAGCCAGGGTCAGGGGGGAATAGGACGCACAGATACGCAGTATTTT. Translation gives CASQGQGGIGRTDTQYF.

The J gene is TRBJ1-1, the V gene TRBV19, with D perhaps TRBD1 (5 bases). The CDR3 has 15 amino acids. V was pared by 3 bases and J by 4 bases, with 15 bases between. The V gene's germline CDR1 is LNHDA and CDR2 SQIVND (reference sequence). CDR3 protein: CASSIGPGRGTEAFF. DNA of the CDR3: TGTGCCAGTAGTATCGGCCCGGGGAGGGGCACTGAAGCTTTCTTT.

This chain connects TRBV19 to TRBJ1-1; 7 positions agree with TRBD1. This CDR3 region has 15 residues. Losses at the gene ends were 3 bases for V and 1 base for J; bases not matched to a gene: 5. Germline assignment: CDR1 LNHDA and CDR2 SQIVND (reference sequence). CDR3 DNA sequence: TGTGCCAGTAGTATCTTGACAGGGACGAACACTGAAGCTTTCTTT. Its translation is CASSILTGTNTEAFF. The full variable domain, with the rest looked up from reference TRBV19 and TRBJ1-1, is DGGITQSPKYLFRKEGQNVTLSCEQNLNHDAMYWYRQDPGQGLRLIYYSQIVNDFQKGDIAEGYSVSREKKESFPLTVTSAQKNPTAFYLCASSILTGTNTEAFFGQGTRLTVV.

This clone was recorded only once. The chain recombines TRBV19 with TRBJ1-6; D uncertain. The CDR3 is made up of 17 amino acids. Germline loops: CDR1 LNHDA, CDR2 SQIVND (reference sequence). V was trimmed by 3 bases and J by 0 bases, leaving 12 bases between them. CDR3: CASSIFAGSSYNSPLHF. Written as DNA, the CDR3 is TGTGCCAGTAGTATTTTCGCAGGAAGCTCCTATAATTCACCCCTCCACTTT.

This clone appeared a few times. The rearrangement links TRBV19 to TRBJ2-5, with D perhaps given as TRBD1 or TRBD2 (5 bases each). With 6 bases removed from V and 0 bases from J, the gap between germline ends came to 23 bases. The CDR3 length is 18 residues. Germline assignment: CDR1 LNHDA and CDR2 SQIVND (reference sequence). The CDR3 region has the DNA TGTGCCAGTAGGCACTCCGGGTGGGGGAAGTTCGACCAAGAGACCCAGTACTTC. It codes for CASRHSGWGKFDQETQYF. The entire variable domain, with the rest obtained from reference TRBV19 and TRBJ2-5, is as follows: DGGITQSPKYLFRKEGQNVTLSCEQNLNHDAMYWYRQDPGQGLRLIYYSQIVNDFQKGDIAEGYSVSREKKESFPLTVTSAQKNPTAFYLCASRHSGWGKFDQETQYFGPGTRLLVL.

The chain employs TRBV6-4 and TRBJ1-3, with a possible D match to TRBD1 (6 bases). Trimming removed 5 bases at V and 0 bases at J, with 14 bases between. Germline CDR1 is MRHNA and CDR2 is SNTAGT. The CDR3 has 16 amino acids. DNA of the CDR3: TGTGCCAGCAGTAGGACAGTCCTGGGCTCTGGAAACACCATATATTTT. Protein product: CASSRTVLGSGNTIYF.

The V and J genes are TRBV14 and TRBJ1-4, with TRBD1 matching 7 bases. V shed 6 bases and J 2 bases; nucleotides not matched to a gene: 6. The CDR3 spans 15 residues. In germline, CDR1 is SGHDN, CDR2 FVKESK. This CDR3 reads CASSRQGLTNEKLFF. The CDR3 coding sequence is TGTGCCAGCAGTCGACAGGGTTTGACTAATGAAAAACTGTTTTTT.

J is TRBJ1-2 and V is TRBV3-1 (or the pseudogene TRBV3-2); D is undetermined. The CDR3 sequence is 13 residues long. V shed 4 bases and J shed 3 bases, with 9 bases lying between them. Germline-derived CDR1 and CDR2 are LGHDT and YNNKEL (reference sequence). The CDR3 DNA reads as TGTGCCAGCAGCCCCGGGCTTCACTATGGCTACACCTTC. This translates into CASSPGLHYGYTF.

This chain joins TRBV7-9 and TRBJ1-6; 11 bases align to TRBD1. V gave up 10 bases and J gave up 9 bases; unmatched junction bases: 5. CDR3 length equals 13 residues. Germline V CDR1 and CDR2: SEHNR, FQNEAQ (reference sequence). CDR3 coding DNA: TGTGCCATCGCCGGGACAGGGGGTTCACCCCTCCACTTT. Translation gives CAIAGTGGSPLHF.